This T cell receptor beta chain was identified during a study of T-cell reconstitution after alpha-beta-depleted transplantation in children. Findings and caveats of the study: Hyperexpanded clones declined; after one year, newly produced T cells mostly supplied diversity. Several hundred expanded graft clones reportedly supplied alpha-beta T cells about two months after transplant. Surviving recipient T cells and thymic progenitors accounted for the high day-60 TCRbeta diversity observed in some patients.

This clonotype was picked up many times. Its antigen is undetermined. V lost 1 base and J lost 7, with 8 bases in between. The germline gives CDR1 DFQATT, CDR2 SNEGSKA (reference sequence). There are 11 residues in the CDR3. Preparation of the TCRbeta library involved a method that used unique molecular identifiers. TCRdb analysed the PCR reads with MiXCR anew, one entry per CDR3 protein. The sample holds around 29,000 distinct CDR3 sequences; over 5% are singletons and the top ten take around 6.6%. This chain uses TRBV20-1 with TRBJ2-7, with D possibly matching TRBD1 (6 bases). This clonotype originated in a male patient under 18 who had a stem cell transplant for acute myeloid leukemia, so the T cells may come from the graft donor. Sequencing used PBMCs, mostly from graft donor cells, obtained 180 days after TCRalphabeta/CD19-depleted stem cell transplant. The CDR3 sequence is CSARGGPEQYF. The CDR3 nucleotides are TGCAGTGCTAGAGGGGGGCCGGAGCAGTACTTC.